One and the same sample provided the 24 T cell receptor beta chains below, sequenced in a study of blood T cell repertoires in COVID-19. Data came from immunoSEQ multiplex PCR; TCRdb stores just in-frame clones and leaves some out. The sample lists 65,000 to 95,000 clones; 85% to 90% were seen once. Sequencing used peripheral blood. These receptors all stem from a middle-aged man with active COVID-19.

CDR3 DNA sequence: TGTGCCAGCACCCCAGGACTAGCAATAGGGGAGCAGTTCTTC. It codes for CASTPGLAIGEQFF. The chain couples TRBV28 to TRBJ2-1, with 8 bases identical to TRBD2. V trimming: 7 bases; J trimming: 10 bases; junction bases outside the gene matches: 12. From germline, CDR1 is MDHEN and CDR2 SYDVKM. The CDR3 is 14 residues long.

Note on this clone: The junction departs from the called germline gene at one end, perhaps through a read error. The rearrangement links TRBV6-5 to TRBJ2-7; 8 nucleotides line up with TRBD1. This CDR3 has 14 residues. Germline values: CDR1 MNHEY, CDR2 SVGAGI. The CDR3 nucleotides read TGTGCCAGCACCAGAGAGGACAGGGAGTACCGTAGTTCCTTC. It specifies CASTREDREYRSSF.

The gene calls are TRBV7-6 and TRBJ2-1, with 12 bases matching TRBD2. V was clipped by 1 base and J by 9 bases; unmatched bases: 4. The CDR3 is 15 residues long. Germline V gene sequence: CDR1 SGHVS, CDR2 FNYEAQ. CDR3 loop: CASSLGLAGESEQFF. In DNA, the CDR3 is TGTGCCAGCAGCTTAGGACTAGCGGGAGAGAGTGAGCAGTTCTTC.

The genes are TRBV30 and TRBJ2-5; 7 bases match TRBD1. V was pared by 5 bases and J by 4 bases, with 7 bases of the junction left unmatched. Germline V gives CDR1 GTSNPN, CDR2 SVGIG (reference sequence). The CDR3 is made up of 13 amino acids. CDR3 bases: TGTGCCTGGGGTAGGGACAGCGGAGAGACCCAGTACTTC. It specifies CAWGRDSGETQYF.

The J gene is TRBJ2-6, the V gene TRBV7-9; D might be TRBD2 (6 bases). CDR3 length equals 17 residues. Germline CDR1 and CDR2: SEHNR and FQNEAQ (reference sequence). V lost 4 bases, J lost 0 bases, and 13 bases lay in between. For the CDR3, the DNA is TGTGCCAGCAGCTCGGGGGTCAGACCCTCTGGGGCCAACGTCCTGACTTTC. Translating it yields CASSSGVRPSGANVLTF.

The J gene is TRBJ1-2, the V gene TRBV28, with TRBD1 matching over 8 bases. V lost 5 bases and J lost 2; bases outside the gene matches: 7. CDR1 and CDR2 from the germline V gene are MDHEN and SYDVKM. CDR3 size: 15 residues. The CDR3 sequence: CASSPPRQGNYGYTF. In DNA, the CDR3 is TGTGCCAGCAGTCCCCCCCGACAGGGGAACTATGGCTACACCTTC.

This chain links TRBV28 with TRBJ1-6; weak D call: TRBD1 (5 bases). V lost 5 bases to trimming and J lost 0 bases, with 8 bases between them. Per germline, CDR1 MDHEN and CDR2 SYDVKM. This CDR3 has 15 amino acids. CDR3 nucleotide sequence: TGTGCCAGCAGTGGGGCCAGCTCCTATAATTCACCCCTCCACTTT. Protein product: CASSGASSYNSPLHF.

The chain is built from TRBV6-5 and TRBJ2-3; maybe TRBD2 (5 bases). V lost 6 bases, J lost 5 bases, and 12 bases lay in between. CDR1 is MNHEY and CDR2 is SVGAGI in the germline V gene. The CDR3 has 13 residues. The CDR3 protein is CASRTGVRDTQYF. CDR3 in DNA: TGTGCCAGCAGGACCGGGGTACGAGATACGCAGTATTTT.

The DNA for the CDR3 is TGTGCCAGCAGTGAAAGGGGTTTGTATGGCTACACCTTC. It encodes CASSERGLYGYTF. V gene TRBV2 combines with J gene TRBJ1-2; TRBD1 is a possible D gene (5 bases). V was clipped by 2 bases and J by 5 bases, with 9 bases between them. This CDR3 has 13 amino acids. The germline V gene has CDR1 SNHLY and CDR2 FYNNEI.

The V and J genes are TRBV5-1 and TRBJ2-3; TRBD2 might be the D (5 bases). The V end lost 0 bases, the J end lost 4 bases, and 9 bases lay between the germline ends. The CDR3 spans 14 residues. Germline CDR1 is SGHRS and CDR2 is YFSETQ. CDR3 sequence (DNA): TGCGCCAGCAGCTTGGACGGGCGGGCAGATACGCAGTATTTT. Amino acid sequence: CASSLDGRADTQYF.

V usage is TRBV10-3 and J usage is TRBJ2-3; TRBD2 aligns across 13 bases. Germline V gives CDR1 ENHRY, CDR2 SYGVKD. The CDR3 runs to 17 residues. J gave up 1 base and V 3 bases, and 4 bases lay outside the gene matches. CDR3 DNA: TGTGCCATCAGTGATCGGACTAGCGGGAGTCGCACAGATACGCAGTATTTT. This translates into CAISDRTSGSRTDTQYF.

This chain uses TRBV19 with TRBJ2-1; 11 nucleotides agree with TRBD2. The CDR3 spans 16 residues. V gave up 6 bases and J gave up 4 bases; unmatched junction bases: 8. The germline gives CDR1 LNHDA, CDR2 SQIVND (reference sequence). CDR3 sequence: CASRSLGTSGYNEQFF. As DNA, the CDR3 is TGTGCCAGTAGGTCCCTTGGGACTAGCGGTTACAATGAGCAGTTCTTC.

The chain joins TRBV7-3 to TRBJ2-1, with 10 bases identical to TRBD2. The germline V gene encodes CDR1 SGHTA and CDR2 FQGTGA. Losses at the gene ends were 5 bases for V and 9 bases for J; bases not matched to a gene: 7. CDR3 length: 14 amino acids. The CDR3: CASSATSGIGEQFF. Written as DNA, the CDR3 is TGTGCCAGCAGCGCTACTAGCGGGATTGGTGAGCAGTTCTTC.

The CDR3 DNA follows: TGCAGCGTCGGTGGACAGGGGGGAACTGAAGCTTTCTTT. Translated: CSVGGQGGTEAFF. The rearrangement links TRBV29-1 to TRBJ1-1, with TRBD1 matching 10 bases. The CDR3 sequence is 13 residues long. Unmatched junction bases numbered 6, after V lost 6 bases and J lost 5 bases. Per the germline V gene, CDR1 is SQVTM and CDR2 is ANQGSEA.

The rearrangement uses TRBV3-1 (or the pseudogene TRBV3-2) and TRBJ2-2; 7 positions match TRBD1. The ends lost 3 bases at V and 1 base at J; junction bases unmatched: 8. This CDR3 comprises 17 residues. CDR1 and CDR2 from the germline V gene are LGHDT and YNNKEL (reference sequence). In DNA, the CDR3 is TGTGCCAGCAGCCAGCACAGGGGCCAAGGGAACACCGGGGAGCTGTTTTTT. This encodes CASSQHRGQGNTGELFF.

The chain couples TRBV28 to TRBJ1-6, with D perhaps matching TRBD1 (5 bases). Trimming took 6 bases from V and 5 from J, leaving 20 bases between them. This CDR3 is 17 amino acids long. Germline V gene lookup returns CDR1 MDHEN and CDR2 SYDVKM. The CDR3 DNA is TGTGCCAGCAGAGTTTACGGGGGGACGGGGAATAATTCACCCCTCCACTTT. It specifies CASRVYGGTGNNSPLHF.

The rearrangement joins TRBV4-1 to TRBJ2-7; D gene ambiguous. V was shortened by 3 bases and J by 3 bases, with 15 bases between the two germline ends. CDR1 MGHRA and CDR2 YSYEKL come from the germline V gene. The CDR3 totals 15 residues. This CDR3 reads CASSQTLVGNYEQYF. DNA of the CDR3: TGCGCCAGCAGCCAGACTCTAGTAGGCAACTACGAGCAGTACTTC.

The chain links TRBV2 to TRBJ2-5; D not certain. Trimming took 2 bases from V and 5 from J, leaving 9 bases between them. Germline lookup yields CDR1 SNHLY and CDR2 FYNNEI. The CDR3 contains 13 residues. The CDR3 nucleotides are TGTGCCAGCAGTGAATTTCTGAGCGAGACCCAGTACTTC. Residues: CASSEFLSETQYF.

The chain recombines TRBV7-9 with TRBJ1-4; 8 nucleotides align to TRBD1. CDR1 is SEHNR, CDR2 FQNEAQ, per germline (reference sequence). The V and J ends lost 6 bases and 8 bases, in that order; junction bases with no gene match: 14. The CDR3 spans 16 residues. In nucleotides, the CDR3 is TGTGCCAGCAGTCACCCGCAGGGGGCGCCTGTGGAAAAACTGTTTTTT. It codes for CASSHPQGAPVEKLFF. Filled out from reference TRBV7-9 and TRBJ1-4, the complete variable domain reads DTGVSQNPRHKITKRGQNVTFRCDPISEHNRLYWYRQTLGQGPEFLTYFQNEAQLEKSRLLSDRFSAERPKGSFSTLEIQRTEQGDSAMYLCASSHPQGAPVEKLFFGSGTQLSVL.

The V and J genes are TRBV5-1 and TRBJ1-2; D not resolved. Germline V CDR1 and CDR2: SGHRS, YFSETQ. The CDR3 is 14 amino acids. The V end was cut by 1 base, the J end by 7 bases, with 14 bases between. The CDR3 protein is CASSLRADRGGYTF. Written as DNA, the CDR3 is TGCGCCAGCAGCTTGAGGGCAGATCGGGGTGGCTACACCTTC.

V is TRBV6-5 and J is TRBJ1-5, with TRBD1 as a possible D gene (5 bases). V lost 4 bases and J 7 bases, leaving 14 bases between the germline ends. The CDR3 sequence is 14 residues long. Germline V gene data show CDR1 as MNHEY and CDR2 as SVGAGI. CDR3 loop: CASSFDRAGQPQHF. CDR3 coding DNA: TGTGCCAGCAGTTTTGACCGAGCAGGGCAGCCCCAGCATTTT.

The chain couples TRBV19 to TRBJ1-2; no firm D call. The V end lost 7 bases, the J end lost 5 bases, and 14 bases lay between the germline ends. This CDR3 region has 13 residues. Germline CDR1 and CDR2: LNHDA and SQIVND (reference sequence). CDR3 in DNA: TGTGCCAGTACTCCAAGTGAGGTTTATGGCTACACCTTC. It yields the protein CASTPSEVYGYTF.

In DNA form, the CDR3 reads TGTGCCAGCAGCCATCACGGGACTAGCGGGAGGAAGGAGCAGTACTTC. It encodes CASSHHGTSGRKEQYF. The chain has TRBV7-8 and TRBJ2-7; 15 bases fit TRBD2. Per germline, CDR1 SGHVS and CDR2 FQNEAQ. Trimming removed 5 bases from V and 7 bases from J; junction bases left unmatched: 9. The CDR3 is made up of 16 amino acids.

As DNA, the CDR3 is TGCAGCGTCACAGGGGACTATGGCTACACCTTC. Its translation is CSVTGDYGYTF. The gene calls are TRBV29-1 and TRBJ1-2; 7 bases are a match to TRBD1. CDR1 is SQVTM, CDR2 ANQGSEA, per germline. J gave up 3 bases and V 6 bases, and 1 base lay outside the gene matches. The CDR3 loop spans 11 amino acids.